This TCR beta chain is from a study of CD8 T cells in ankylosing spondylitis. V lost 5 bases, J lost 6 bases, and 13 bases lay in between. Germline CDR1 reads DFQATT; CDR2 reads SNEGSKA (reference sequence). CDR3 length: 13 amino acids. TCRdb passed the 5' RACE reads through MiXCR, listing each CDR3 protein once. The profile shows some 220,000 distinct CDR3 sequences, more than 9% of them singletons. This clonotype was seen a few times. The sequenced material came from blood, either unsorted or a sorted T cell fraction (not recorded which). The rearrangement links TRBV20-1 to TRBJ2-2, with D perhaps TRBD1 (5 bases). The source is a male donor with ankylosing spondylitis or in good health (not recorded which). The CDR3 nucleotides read TGCAGTGCTGGGGCTTCCCAGTCCGGGGAGCTGTTTTTT. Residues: CSAGASQSGELFF.